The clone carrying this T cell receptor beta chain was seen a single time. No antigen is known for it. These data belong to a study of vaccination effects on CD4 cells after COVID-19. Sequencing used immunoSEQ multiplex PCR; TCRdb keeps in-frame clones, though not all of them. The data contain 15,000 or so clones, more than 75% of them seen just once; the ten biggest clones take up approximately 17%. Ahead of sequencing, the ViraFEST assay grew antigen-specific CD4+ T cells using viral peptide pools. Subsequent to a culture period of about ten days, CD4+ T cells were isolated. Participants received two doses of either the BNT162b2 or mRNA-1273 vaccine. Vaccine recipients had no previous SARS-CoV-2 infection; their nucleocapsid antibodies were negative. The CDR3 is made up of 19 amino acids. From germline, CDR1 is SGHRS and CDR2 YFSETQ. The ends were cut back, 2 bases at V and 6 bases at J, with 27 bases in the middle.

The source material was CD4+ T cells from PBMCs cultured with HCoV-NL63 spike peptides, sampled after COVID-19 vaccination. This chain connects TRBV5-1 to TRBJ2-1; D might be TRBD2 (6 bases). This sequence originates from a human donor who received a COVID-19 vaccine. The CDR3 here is CASSFFRGGGTGHPNEQFF. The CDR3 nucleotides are TGCGCCAGCAGCTTCTTTCGTGGTGGCGGGACTGGCCACCCCAATGAGCAGTTCTTC.